The rows below give T cell receptor beta chains drawn from one sample of a study of cytomegalovirus exposure and HLA in healthy donors. The assay was immunoSEQ multiplex PCR, and TCRdb's table has in-frame clones only and misses some. This table holds about 160,000 clones, 65% to 85% found once. Sequences were obtained from PBMCs. These receptors came from a male donor in good health and CMV-seronegative. Each CDR3 is given with its conserved first and last residue. The size field is filled for only some rows; it gives once, few, many or a size class.

V gene: TRBV5-4; J gene: TRBJ2-2; clone size: once; CDR3 length: 16; CDR3 protein: CASSSGQRGNTGELFF
V gene: TRBV2; J gene: TRBJ2-7; clone size: .; CDR3 length: 17; CDR3 protein: CASSEGRSGQGADEQYF
V gene: TRBV12-1; J gene: TRBJ1-6; clone size: few; CDR3 length: 15; CDR3 protein: CASSRDRGLTSPLHF
V gene: TRBV4-2; J gene: TRBJ1-4; clone size: few; CDR3 length: 17; CDR3 protein: CASSQGDGTGDNEKLFF
V gene: TRBV6-1; J gene: TRBJ2-7; clone size: few; CDR3 length: 14; CDR3 protein: CASSERPGGGEQYF
V gene: TRBV6-1; J gene: TRBJ1-3; clone size: few; CDR3 length: 13; CDR3 protein: CASSDTGGNTIYF
V gene: TRBV18; J gene: TRBJ2-7; clone size: once; CDR3 length: 15; CDR3 protein: CASSPPTSGSYEQYF
V gene: TRBV5-1; J gene: TRBJ1-4; clone size: .; CDR3 length: 14; CDR3 protein: CASSQTGDGEKLFF
V gene: TRBV4-3; J gene: TRBJ2-6; clone size: few; CDR3 length: 17; CDR3 protein: CASSQEGSSSGANVLTF
V gene: TRBV10-3; J gene: .; clone size: .; CDR3 length: 19; CDR3 protein: CAISGVGLAGLTRSYEQYF
V gene: TRBV7-2; J gene: TRBJ1-2; clone size: .; CDR3 length: 17; CDR3 protein: CASSIPQGSTSRSGYTF
V gene: TRBV9; J gene: TRBJ2-4; clone size: .; CDR3 length: 15; CDR3 protein: CASSASTGLGNIQYF
V gene: TRBV15; J gene: TRBJ2-7; clone size: .; CDR3 length: 17; CDR3 protein: CATSRDGGTGRTYEQYF
V gene: TRBV2; J gene: TRBJ2-3; clone size: .; CDR3 length: 17; CDR3 protein: CARTGPRNSGRGDTQYF
V gene: TRBV7-9; J gene: TRBJ2-7; clone size: .; CDR3 length: 14; CDR3 protein: CASSSRTGGVEQYF
V gene: TRBV28; J gene: TRBJ2-7; clone size: .; CDR3 length: 12; CDR3 protein: CASRAGRDEQYF
V gene: TRBV7-2; J gene: TRBJ2-7; clone size: .; CDR3 length: 14; CDR3 protein: CASSLGTLAYEQYF